Below are 30 T cell receptor beta chains sequenced from a single sample in a study of shared clonotypes between healthy human individuals. Terminally differentiated effector memory CD45RA+ cells were left out of the naive CD8 fraction, which was CD45RO-negative and positively selected for CCR7. Assay: immunoSEQ multiplex PCR; the TCRdb copy retains only in-frame clones and omits some. The sample comprises some 2.1 million clones, 85% to 95% of which are singletons, and more than 1.5% rests with the top ten. Sequencing input: naive CD8+ T cells from PBMCs. Receptor source: a young man in good health. Some clones in this sample may be carry-over from other donors' samples.

This chain uses TRBV30 with TRBJ2-7; 7 nucleotides agree with TRBD1. CDR1 GTSNPN and CDR2 SVGIG come from the germline V gene (reference sequence). V dropped 2 bases and J dropped 5; count of bases not matched to a gene: 9. There are 14 residues in the CDR3. CDR3 amino acids: CAWSYFTGANEQYF. The CDR3 DNA follows: TGTGCCTGGAGTTATTTTACAGGGGCTAACGAGCAGTACTTC.

This chain connects TRBV7-3 to TRBJ2-2; the match to TRBD2 covers 8 bases. Germline assignment: CDR1 SGHTA and CDR2 FQGTGA. The CDR3 is 18 amino acids. V lost 0 bases and J lost 4; bases outside the gene matches: 10. CDR3 coding DNA: TGTGCCAGCAGCTTAACGGCAGGTCTAGCGGGTACCACCGGGGAGCTGTTTTTT. The encoded protein is CASSLTAGLAGTTGELFF.

This chain joins TRBV5-8 and TRBJ2-6; D is ambiguous. CDR3 length: 14 residues. V was clipped by 6 bases and J by 3 bases, with 10 bases between them. Germline V gives CDR1 SGHTS, CDR2 YDEGEE. The CDR3 is CASNPLRGANVLTF. The CDR3 bases are TGTGCCAGCAATCCGCTCCGTGGGGCCAACGTCCTGACTTTC.

This chain uses TRBV28 with TRBJ2-7; D may be TRBD2 (6 bases). V gave up 3 bases and J gave up 2 bases, with 14 bases separating them. The CDR3 is 15 amino acids. Per the germline V gene, CDR1 is MDHEN and CDR2 is SYDVKM. CDR3 protein: CASSFSWDSTYEQYF. The CDR3 region has the DNA TGTGCCAGCAGTTTCTCCTGGGACTCCACCTACGAGCAGTACTTC.

This rearrangement joins TRBV7-2 to TRBJ1-4; a weak D match, TRBD1 (5 bases). CDR1 SGHTA and CDR2 FQGNSA come from the germline V gene. V was pared by 4 bases and J by 0 bases, with 18 bases between. The CDR3 runs 18 residues. CDR3 nucleotides: TGTGCCAGCAGCTCTCCCCGGGGCGTCGGGGCAACTAATGAAAAACTGTTTTTT. It encodes CASSSPRGVGATNEKLFF.

The sample holds one count of this clone. The V gene is TRBV9, the J gene TRBJ2-1; 9 nucleotides line up with TRBD2. V shed 4 bases, J shed 9 bases, and the junction held 14 bases outside the gene matches. CDR1 SGDLS and CDR2 YYNGEE come from the germline V gene. The CDR3 loop spans 16 amino acids. This CDR3 is CASSHTPTTSGPEQFF. The CDR3 DNA reads as TGTGCCAGCAGCCACACCCCAACGACTAGCGGCCCTGAGCAGTTCTTC.

The V call is TRBV7-2, the J call TRBJ1-2; D gene uncertain. There are 14 residues in the CDR3. Trimming pared 7 bases from V and 3 bases from J, leaving 15 bases between. Germline V lookup: CDR1 SGHTA, CDR2 FQGNSA. The CDR3 sequence: CASTQPRAYYGYTF. The DNA of the CDR3 is TGTGCCAGCACCCAACCGAGGGCCTACTATGGCTACACCTTC.

This clone was observed a single time. The genes are TRBV4-3 and TRBJ2-1; 11 bases line up with TRBD2. In germline, CDR1 is LGHNA, CDR2 YSLEER. This CDR3 contains 15 residues. The junction had 5 bases not matched to a gene; V was cut back by 1 base and J by 9 bases. The CDR3 DNA follows: TGCGCCAGCAGCCAAGGGGGGACTAGCGGAAGTGAGCAGTTCTTC. It yields the protein CASSQGGTSGSEQFF.

A single count supports this clone. The V gene is TRBV7-9, the J gene TRBJ1-2; no clear D gene. Germline V gives CDR1 SEHNR, CDR2 FQNEAQ (reference sequence). The CDR3 totals 16 residues. The ends were cut back, 4 bases at V and 4 bases at J, with 19 bases in the middle. CDR3 protein: CASSSPANSNGYGYTF. The CDR3 bases are TGTGCCAGCAGCTCCCCTGCCAACAGTAATGGCTATGGCTACACCTTC.

This clone was detected once. This sequence joins TRBV4-1 and TRBJ2-5; D uncertain. Judging by the DNA end, TRBJ2-7 fits better; the J call may be wrong. Germline CDR1 MGHRA, CDR2 YSYEKL. The CDR3 loop spans 13 amino acids. The CDR3 spells CASSRGPAYEQYF. The CDR3 DNA reads as TGCGCCAGCAGCCGAGGACCAGCCTACGAGCAGTACTTC.

This clone has just one count. This sequence joins TRBV30 and TRBJ2-1; D may be TRBD2 (6 bases). The CDR3 spans 17 residues. Germline V gives CDR1 GTSNPN, CDR2 SVGIG (reference sequence). V was pared by 1 base and J by 6 bases, with 22 bases between. The CDR3 nucleotides read TGTGCCTGGAGTGGGGACTCAAACTACCTCTCCCCCAATGAGCAGTTCTTC. The encoded protein is CAWSGDSNYLSPNEQFF.

This clone was seen once. V usage is TRBV6-4 and J usage is TRBJ1-1; TRBD1 aligns across 7 bases. Trimming at V came to 3 bases and at J to 5 bases, leaving 3 bases not matched to a gene. The CDR3 is 13 residues long. Germline-derived CDR1 and CDR2 are MRHNA and SNTAGT. The DNA of the CDR3 is TGTGCCAGCAGTGATACACAGGGGACTGAAGCTTTCTTT. The encoded protein is CASSDTQGTEAFF.

This sequence joins TRBV27 and TRBJ1-5; 8 bases align to TRBD1. V was pared by 0 bases and J by 2 bases, with 6 bases of the junction left unmatched. The germline V gene encodes CDR1 MNHEY and CDR2 SMNVEV (reference sequence). The CDR3 runs to 17 residues. The CDR3 DNA is TGTGCCAGCAGTTTATCGGAGACAGGGGAAGGCAATCAGCCCCAGCATTTT. This codes for CASSLSETGEGNQPQHF.

This clone was observed many times. The J gene is TRBJ2-3, the V gene TRBV7-9, with TRBD2 matching over 8 bases. V shed 5 bases, J shed 2 bases, and the junction held 3 bases outside the gene matches. Germline loops: CDR1 SEHNR, CDR2 FQNEAQ (reference sequence). The CDR3 length is 14 residues. The DNA of the CDR3 is TGTGCCAGCAGCGAGGGACTAGTCACAGATACGCAGTATTTT. Translation: CASSEGLVTDTQYF.

V is TRBV6-5 and J is TRBJ2-7; D perhaps matches TRBD1 (5 bases). From germline, CDR1 is MNHEY and CDR2 SVGAGI. Trimming cost V 0 bases and J 5 bases, with 17 bases left between them. This CDR3 region has 16 residues. This chain's CDR3 is CASSYSMAGMSDEQYF. Written as DNA, the CDR3 is TGTGCCAGCAGTTACTCGATGGCAGGGATGAGCGACGAGCAGTACTTC.

CDR3 nucleotides: TGTGCCAGCAGCCACGGGACGGAGAACACTGAAGCTTTCTTT. Encoded protein: CASSHGTENTEAFF. The chain joins TRBV11-2 to TRBJ1-1; possible D gene TRBD1, 5 bases. The CDR3 is 14 amino acids. Per germline, CDR1 SGHAT and CDR2 FQNNGV. V was shortened by 5 bases and J by 1 base, with 11 bases between the two germline ends.

V is TRBV27 and J is TRBJ2-1; D may be TRBD2 (6 bases). CDR1 is MNHEY, CDR2 SMNVEV, per germline (reference sequence). Between the trimmed V and J ends, which lost 8 bases and 6 bases, there was a span of 20 bases. The CDR3 totals 15 residues. In DNA form, the CDR3 reads TGTGCCAGCGCAAATCCGACTAGAGGGGTCAATGAGCAGTTCTTC. It translates to CASANPTRGVNEQFF.

V and J are TRBV10-2 and TRBJ1-1; maybe TRBD1 (6 bases). The CDR3 consists of 14 residues. Germline values: CDR1 WSHSY, CDR2 SAAADI. The V end lost 4 bases, the J end lost 7 bases, and 16 bases lay between the germline ends. The CDR3 bases are TGCGCCAGCAGTGTACAGGGATTTCAAAATGAAGCTTTCTTT. It specifies CASSVQGFQNEAFF.

This rearrangement joins TRBV13 to TRBJ1-6; D is unclear. The V end lost 0 bases, the J end lost 6 bases, and 3 bases lay between the germline ends. The CDR3 consists of 13 residues. Germline V gene sequence: CDR1 PRHDT, CDR2 FYEKMQ (reference sequence). The CDR3, as DNA: TGTGCCAGCAGCTTAGGGCCTAATTCACCCCTCCACTTT. Its protein product is CASSLGPNSPLHF.

The rearrangement joins TRBV10-1 to TRBJ2-7; TRBD1 might be the D (6 bases). The CDR3 totals 15 residues. The V and J ends lost 2 bases and 3 bases respectively, with 14 bases between them. Germline values: CDR1 WNHNN, CDR2 SYGVQD (reference sequence). CDR3 residues: CASSEKSKGDYEQYF. The CDR3 coding sequence is TGCGCCAGCAGTGAGAAAAGTAAGGGGGACTACGAGCAGTACTTC.

CDR3 sequence (DNA): TGTGCCAGCAGTGCCCTATTCGCAGAGACCCAGTACTTC. Translating it yields CASSALFAETQYF. This chain links TRBV27 with TRBJ2-5, with D hard to call. Germline CDR1 is MNHEY and CDR2 is SMNVEV (reference sequence). The CDR3 has 13 amino acids. Trimming shortened V by 5 bases and J by 4 bases, and 11 bases separated the two germline ends.

Written as DNA, the CDR3 is TGTGCCAGCAGCTCCACCGGGACAGGAATCCACTCCTACGAGCAGTACTTC. It encodes CASSSTGTGIHSYEQYF. This chain joins TRBV5-8 and TRBJ2-7; 8 bases line up with TRBD1. CDR3 size: 17 residues. The V and J ends lost 3 bases and 0 bases, in that order; junction bases with no gene match: 11. The germline CDR1 and CDR2 sequences are SGHTS and YDEGEE.

This chain uses TRBV11-2 with TRBJ2-5; TRBD1 agrees at 7 bases. Per the germline V gene, CDR1 is SGHAT and CDR2 is FQNNGV. Losses at the gene ends were 4 bases for V and 5 bases for J; bases not matched to a gene: 13. The CDR3 runs to 16 residues. This CDR3 reads CASSSDRTGAWETQYF. In DNA, the CDR3 is TGTGCCAGCAGCTCCGACCGAACAGGGGCCTGGGAGACCCAGTACTTC.

V gene TRBV6-5 combines with J gene TRBJ1-1, with D maybe TRBD1 (6 bases). The CDR3 covers 15 residues. Trimming pared 0 bases from V and 1 base from J, leaving 9 bases between. Germline CDR1 MNHEY, CDR2 SVGAGI. The CDR3 DNA reads TGTGCCAGCAGTTACTCGACAGGTGAGAACACTGAAGCTTTCTTT. Its translation is CASSYSTGENTEAFF.

The rearrangement links TRBV4-1 to TRBJ2-7; no clear D gene. Germline CDR1 is MGHRA and CDR2 is YSYEKL. Trimming left V 4 bases short and J 2 bases short, with 9 bases between. The CDR3 runs to 13 residues. The CDR3 DNA sequence: TGCGCCAGCAGCCGAACCCTGGCCTACGAGCAGTACTTC. Its protein is CASSRTLAYEQYF.

This sequence joins TRBV6-5 and TRBJ1-2; 8 nucleotides align to TRBD1. CDR3 length equals 14 residues. Germline CDR1 reads MNHEY; CDR2 reads SVGAGI. The J segment lost 6 bases and the V segment lost 6 bases, leaving 9 bases of the junction unmatched. CDR3 in amino acids: CASSPSWGQDGYTF. CDR3 bases: TGTGCCAGCAGCCCTTCCTGGGGACAGGATGGCTACACCTTC.

V usage is TRBV7-2 and J usage is TRBJ2-7; D possibly corresponds to TRBD2 (6 bases). This CDR3 region has 14 residues. The germline V gene has CDR1 SGHTA and CDR2 FQGNSA. V dropped 2 bases and J dropped 5 bases, with 13 bases sitting between them. CDR3 DNA sequence: TGTGCCAGCAGCTTACGGAGAGGGGAGGACGAGCAGTACTTC. Amino acid sequence: CASSLRRGEDEQYF.

The chain uses TRBV27 and TRBJ2-7; 8 bases line up with TRBD2. Germline CDR1 is MNHEY and CDR2 is SMNVEV (reference sequence). The CDR3 runs 18 residues. V lost 4 bases, J lost 1 base, and 15 bases stayed unmatched. CDR3 protein: CASSSPPGRGQISYEQYF. The CDR3 DNA is TGTGCCAGCAGTTCCCCCCCCGGGAGGGGACAAATATCCTACGAGCAGTACTTC.

The rearrangement links TRBV27 to TRBJ2-7, with D uncertain. The germline CDR1 and CDR2 sequences are MNHEY and SMNVEV (reference sequence). CDR3 length: 13 amino acids. Trimming left V 6 bases short and J 4 bases short, with 13 bases between. For the CDR3, the DNA is TGTGCCAGCAGCTATTCAATGGGGTACGAGCAGTACTTC. Its translation: CASSYSMGYEQYF.

This sequence joins TRBV19 and TRBJ1-2; D not resolved. CDR3 size: 14 residues. CDR1 is LNHDA and CDR2 is SQIVND in the germline V gene (reference sequence). V gave up 3 bases and J gave up 0 bases, with 8 bases separating them. CDR3 in amino acids: CASSIDNSNYGYTF. CDR3 sequence (DNA): TGTGCCAGTAGTATCGACAACTCTAACTATGGCTACACCTTC.